This T cell receptor (beta chain) was sequenced in a study of blood T cells in healthy people across ages. In its sample, this clonotype was seen many times. The antigen remains unidentified. Findings and limits, study-wide: Age showed a roughly linear inverse relationship with TCR beta diversity per million T cells.

It was with a sample-barcoded 5' primer and a J-beta primer mix that a second PCR of roughly 7 to 11 cycles was run. Samples each returned at least 2.5 million CDR3-containing paired-end reads. TCRdb itself ran the 5' RACE reads through MiXCR, one entry per CDR3 protein. Of fewer than 2,000,000 distinct CDR3 sequences in the sample, around 42% were seen once. Germline CDR1 reads SGHTA; CDR2 reads FQGNSA. This CDR3 is 13 amino acids long. V was cut by 5 bases and J by 1 base, with 8 bases left in between. Russia was home to the donors, healthy Caucasian individuals aged roughly 6 to 100. The sequenced material came from blood. J is TRBJ2-5 and V is TRBV7-2; D not certain. The source is a human donor in good health. The CDR3 reads CASSPMTQETQYF. DNA of the CDR3: TGTGCCAGCAGCCCTATGACCCAAGAGACCCAGTACTTC.